This TCR beta chain was found in a study of CD8 T cells in ankylosing spondylitis. General observations from the study: Ankylosing spondylitis blood appeared to be characterized by a TCR beta motif of 8 or 9 highly homologous variants. There was reportedly significant enrichment of clones that were disease-linked in matched ankylosing spondylitis synovial fluid.

This clonotype turned up a few times. What it binds is unknown. For TCR beta, libraries came from quantitative 5'-RACE with molecular barcodes. TCRdb itself ran the 5' RACE reads through MiXCR, one entry per CDR3 protein. The repertoire holds about 440,000 distinct CDR3 sequences, with under 20% as singletons. This TCR was recovered from a male donor with ankylosing spondylitis. The sequencing sample was made of blood, either unsorted or a sorted T cell fraction (not recorded which).

In nucleotides, the CDR3 is TGCGCCAGCAGCTCAACTAGCGGGAGAACCCACAATGAGCAGTTCTTC. Translated: CASSSTSGRTHNEQFF. The V call is TRBV5-1, the J call TRBJ2-1, with 11 bases that match TRBD2. The CDR3 is made up of 16 amino acids. The V gene end was trimmed by 3 bases and the J gene end by 5 bases; junction bases not matched to a gene: 7. Germline CDR1 and CDR2: SGHRS and YFSETQ.